This T cell receptor beta chain derives from a study of identical twins. TCRdb independently ran MiXCR on the 5' RACE reads; one entry per CDR3 protein. The table has 500,000 to 600,000 distinct CDR3 sequences, roughly 21% seen once. Whole-study findings and limits: Clonotypes of the beta chain that were abundant in cord blood carried fewer insertions (memory repertoires showed none).

V lost 2 bases to trimming and J lost 5 bases, with 7 bases between them. Germline V CDR1 and CDR2: ENHRY, SYGVKD. CDR3 size: 13 residues. Concerning this clonotype itself: The antigen is not known.

These same records also appear under a second study, on T cells expressing NK-cell markers.

The sequence was obtained from a woman aged 18-35 years in good health. The J gene is TRBJ1-5, the V gene TRBV10-3; D is undetermined. Sequencing input: CD4+ T cells sorted from blood. CDR3: CAISEALDQPQHF. The DNA of the CDR3 is TGTGCCATCAGTGAGGCCCTAGATCAGCCCCAGCATTTT.